This TCR beta chain came from a study of cytomegalovirus exposure and HLA in healthy donors. V shed 7 bases and J shed 7 bases, with 8 bases lying between them. Germline V gene data show CDR1 as MNHNS and CDR2 as SASEGT. CDR3 length: 11 amino acids. The data were produced by immunoSEQ multiplex PCR, yet TCRdb's version contains in-frame clones alone and is incomplete. The sample yields under 250,000 clones, around 86% seen once. The rearrangement uses TRBV6-1 and TRBJ2-1; D not resolved. The receptor's source is a woman younger than 35 in good health and CMV-seropositive. The sample was PBMCs. The CDR3 DNA reads TGTGCCAGCAACGAGTGGAATGAGCAGTTCTTC. This gives the protein CASNEWNEQFF.